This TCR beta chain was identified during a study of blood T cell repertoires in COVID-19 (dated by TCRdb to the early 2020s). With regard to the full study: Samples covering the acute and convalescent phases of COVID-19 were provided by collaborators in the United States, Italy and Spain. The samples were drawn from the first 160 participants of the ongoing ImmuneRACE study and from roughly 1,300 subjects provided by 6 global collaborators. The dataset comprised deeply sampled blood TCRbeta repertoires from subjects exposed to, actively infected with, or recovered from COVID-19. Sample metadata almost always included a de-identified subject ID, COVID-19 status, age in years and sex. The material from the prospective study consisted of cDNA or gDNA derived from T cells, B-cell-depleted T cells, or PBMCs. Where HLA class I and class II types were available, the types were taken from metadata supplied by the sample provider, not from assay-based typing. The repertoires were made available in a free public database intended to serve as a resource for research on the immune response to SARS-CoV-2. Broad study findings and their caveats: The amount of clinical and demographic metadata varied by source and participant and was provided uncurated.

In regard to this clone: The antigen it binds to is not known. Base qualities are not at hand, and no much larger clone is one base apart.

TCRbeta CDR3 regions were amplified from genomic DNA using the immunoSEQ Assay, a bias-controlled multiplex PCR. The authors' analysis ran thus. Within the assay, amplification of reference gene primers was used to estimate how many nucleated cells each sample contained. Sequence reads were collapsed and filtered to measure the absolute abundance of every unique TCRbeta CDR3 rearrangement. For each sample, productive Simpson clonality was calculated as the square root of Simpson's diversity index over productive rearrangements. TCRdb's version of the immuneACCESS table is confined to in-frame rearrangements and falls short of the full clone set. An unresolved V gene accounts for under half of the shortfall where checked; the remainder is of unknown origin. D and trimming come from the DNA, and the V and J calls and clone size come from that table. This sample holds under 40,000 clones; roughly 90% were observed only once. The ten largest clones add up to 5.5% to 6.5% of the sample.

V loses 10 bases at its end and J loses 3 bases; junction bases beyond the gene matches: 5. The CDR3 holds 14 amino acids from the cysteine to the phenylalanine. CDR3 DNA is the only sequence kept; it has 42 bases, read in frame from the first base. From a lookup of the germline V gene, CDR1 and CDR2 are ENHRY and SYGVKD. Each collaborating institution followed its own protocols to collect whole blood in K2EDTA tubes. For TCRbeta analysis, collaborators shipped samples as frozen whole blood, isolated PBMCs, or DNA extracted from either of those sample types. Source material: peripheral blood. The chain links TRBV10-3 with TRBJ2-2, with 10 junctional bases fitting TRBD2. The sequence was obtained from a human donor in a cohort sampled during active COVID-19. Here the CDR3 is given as CATGTSVDTGELFF. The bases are TGTGCCACGGGGACTAGCGTTGACACCGGGGAGCTGTTTTTT.